This TCR beta chain comes out of a study of T cell responses to AZD1222 COVID-19 vaccine. Study outcomes and limitations: Donors were chiefly white British, with a greater number of females, and clonal diversity was perhaps underestimated. None of the repertoires were sampled until the peak T cell response had passed.

There are 11 residues in the CDR3. CDR1 and CDR2 (germline): DFQATT, SNEGSKA (reference sequence). J gave up 7 bases and V 2 bases, and 1 base lay outside the gene matches. The assay was immunoSEQ multiplex PCR, and TCRdb's table has in-frame clones only and misses some. The table shows 90,000 to 110,000 clones, with 89% occurring only once. Remarks on this clone: What it binds is not known.

Analyses pooled second doses at about 4 or about 12 weeks. The clonotype was recovered from an adult who received the AZD1222 COVID-19 vaccine. V usage is TRBV20-1 and J usage is TRBJ1-1; 7 positions agree with TRBD1. This specimen was peripheral blood, taken 28 days after the second AZD1222 dose. CDR3 sequence (DNA): TGCAGTGCTAGACACAGGGGTGAAGCTTTCTTT. This sequence encodes CSARHRGEAFF.